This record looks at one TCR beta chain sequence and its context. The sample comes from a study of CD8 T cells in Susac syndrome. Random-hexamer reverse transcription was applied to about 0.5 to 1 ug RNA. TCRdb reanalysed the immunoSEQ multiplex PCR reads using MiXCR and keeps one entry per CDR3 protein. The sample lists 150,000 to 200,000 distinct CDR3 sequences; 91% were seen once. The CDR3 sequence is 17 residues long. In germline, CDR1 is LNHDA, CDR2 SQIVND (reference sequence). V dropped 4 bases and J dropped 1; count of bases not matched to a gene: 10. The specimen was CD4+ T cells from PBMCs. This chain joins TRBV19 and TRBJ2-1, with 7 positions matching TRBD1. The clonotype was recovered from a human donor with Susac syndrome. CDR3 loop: CASSRVATGRSYNEQFF. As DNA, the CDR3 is TGTGCCAGTAGTAGAGTGGCGACAGGGAGATCCTACAATGAGCAGTTCTTC.